The clone carrying this T cell receptor (beta chain) was seen a few times. The CDR3 loop spans 12 amino acids. V lost 1 base to trimming and J lost 7 bases, with 6 bases between them. The germline V gene encodes CDR1 SGHTA and CDR2 FQGNSA. These data come from a study of T cells in Graves' hyperthyroidism and ophthalmopathy. Study-level information: Peripheral blood was collected at initial diagnosis, before any treatment.

Amplification of TCR beta CDR3 regions was performed using RNA transcripts as template. TCR CDR3 underwent first-round RT-PCR with the HTBI primer set. TCRdb redid the calling of the multiplex PCR reads with MiXCR, one entry per CDR3 protein. Among about 570,000 distinct CDR3 sequences listed, 14% were seen once. Around 9.9 ml of fresh peripheral blood supplied the PBMCs. This chain joins TRBV7-2 and TRBJ2-3, with D uncertain. The receptor's source is a woman in her 40s with Graves' hyperthyroidism. The specimen sequenced was blood. CDR3 bases: TGTGCCAGCAGCTTAGAGAGATATACGCAGTATTTT. It codes for CASSLERYTQYF.